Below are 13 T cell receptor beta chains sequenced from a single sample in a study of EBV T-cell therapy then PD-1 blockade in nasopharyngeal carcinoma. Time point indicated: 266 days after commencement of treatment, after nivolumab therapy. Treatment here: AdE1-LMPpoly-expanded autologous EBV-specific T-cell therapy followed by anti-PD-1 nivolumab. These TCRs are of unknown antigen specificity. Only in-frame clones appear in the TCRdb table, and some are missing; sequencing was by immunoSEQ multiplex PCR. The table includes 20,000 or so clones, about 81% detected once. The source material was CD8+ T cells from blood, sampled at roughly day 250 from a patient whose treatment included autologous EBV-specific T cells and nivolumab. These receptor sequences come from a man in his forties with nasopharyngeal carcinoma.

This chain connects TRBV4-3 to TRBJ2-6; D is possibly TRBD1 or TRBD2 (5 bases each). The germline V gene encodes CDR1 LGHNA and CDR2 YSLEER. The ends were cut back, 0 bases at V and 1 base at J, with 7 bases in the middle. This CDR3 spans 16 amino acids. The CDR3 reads CASSQEGVSGANVLTF. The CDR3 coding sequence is TGCGCCAGCAGCCAAGAGGGGGTTTCTGGGGCCAACGTCCTGACTTTC.

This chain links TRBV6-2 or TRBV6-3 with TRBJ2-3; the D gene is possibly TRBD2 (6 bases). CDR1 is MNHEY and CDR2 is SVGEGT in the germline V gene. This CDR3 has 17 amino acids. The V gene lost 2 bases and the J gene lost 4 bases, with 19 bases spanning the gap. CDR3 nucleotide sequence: TGTGCCAGCAGTTACCGTGGCGGGGCCGCCCGGGCAGATACGCAGTATTTT. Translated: CASSYRGGAARADTQYF.

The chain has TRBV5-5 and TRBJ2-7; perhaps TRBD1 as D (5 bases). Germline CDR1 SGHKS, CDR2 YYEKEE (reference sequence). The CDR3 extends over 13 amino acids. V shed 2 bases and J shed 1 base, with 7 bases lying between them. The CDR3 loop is CASSFRVSYEQYF. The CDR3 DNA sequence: TGTGCCAGCAGCTTCAGGGTTTCCTACGAGCAGTACTTC.

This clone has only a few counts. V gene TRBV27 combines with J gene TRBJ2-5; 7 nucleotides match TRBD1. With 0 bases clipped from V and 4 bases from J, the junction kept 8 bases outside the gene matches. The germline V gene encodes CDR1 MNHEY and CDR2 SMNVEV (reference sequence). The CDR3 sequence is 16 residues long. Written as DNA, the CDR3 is TGTGCCAGCAGTTTATCGACAGGGTGGGTAGGAGAGACCCAGTACTTC. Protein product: CASSLSTGWVGETQYF.

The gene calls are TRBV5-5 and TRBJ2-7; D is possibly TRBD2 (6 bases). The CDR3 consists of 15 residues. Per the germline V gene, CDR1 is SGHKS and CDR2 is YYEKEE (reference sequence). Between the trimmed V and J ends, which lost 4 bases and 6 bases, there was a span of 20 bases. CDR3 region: CASSRVGLPASEQYF. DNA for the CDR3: TGTGCCAGCAGCCGCGTGGGACTCCCAGCCTCCGAGCAGTACTTC. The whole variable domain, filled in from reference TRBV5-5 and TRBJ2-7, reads DAGVTQSPTHLIKTRGQQVTLRCSPISGHKSVSWYQQVLGQGPQFIFQYYEKEERGRGNFPDRFSARQFPNYSSELNVNALLLGDSALYLCASSRVGLPASEQYFGPGTRLTVT.

CDR3 DNA sequence: TGTGCCAGCAGCCCCGGCGGGTCCTACGAGCAGTACTTC. This gives the protein CASSPGGSYEQYF. The chain recombines TRBV5-6 with TRBJ2-7; tentative D call: TRBD2 (5 bases). The V end lost 4 bases, the J end lost 1 base, and 9 bases lay between the germline ends. Germline CDR1 reads SGHDT; CDR2 reads YYEEEE. CDR3 length: 13 amino acids.

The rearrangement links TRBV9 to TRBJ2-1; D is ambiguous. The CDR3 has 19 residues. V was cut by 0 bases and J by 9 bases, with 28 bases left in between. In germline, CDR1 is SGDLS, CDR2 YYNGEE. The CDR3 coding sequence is TGTGCCAGCAGCGTAGACCCTTCTTCGGCCGCTGTCGTATGGGGTGAGCAGTTCTTC. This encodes CASSVDPSSAAVVWGEQFF.

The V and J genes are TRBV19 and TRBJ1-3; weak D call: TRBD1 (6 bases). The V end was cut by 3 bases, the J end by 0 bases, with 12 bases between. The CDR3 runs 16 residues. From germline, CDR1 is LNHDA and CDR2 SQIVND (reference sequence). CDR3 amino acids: CASSIRGLVSGNTIYF. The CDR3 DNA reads TGTGCCAGTAGTATTCGGGGGCTCGTCTCTGGAAACACCATATATTTT. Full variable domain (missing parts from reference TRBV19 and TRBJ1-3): DGGITQSPKYLFRKEGQNVTLSCEQNLNHDAMYWYRQDPGQGLRLIYYSQIVNDFQKGDIAEGYSVSREKKESFPLTVTSAQKNPTAFYLCASSIRGLVSGNTIYFGEGSWLTVV.

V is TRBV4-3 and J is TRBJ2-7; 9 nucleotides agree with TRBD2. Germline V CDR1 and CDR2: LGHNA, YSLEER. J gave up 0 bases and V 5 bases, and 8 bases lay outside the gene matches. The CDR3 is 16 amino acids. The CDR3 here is CASSGRSSGGSYEQYF. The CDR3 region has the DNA TGCGCCAGCAGCGGCAGGAGTAGCGGGGGCTCCTACGAGCAGTACTTC.

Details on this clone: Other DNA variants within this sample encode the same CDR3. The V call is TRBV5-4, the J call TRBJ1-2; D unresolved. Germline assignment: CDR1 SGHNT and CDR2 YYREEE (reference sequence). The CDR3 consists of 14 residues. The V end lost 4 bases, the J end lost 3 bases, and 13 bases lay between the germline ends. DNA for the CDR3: TGTGCCAGCAGCGGAGAGGGATATTACTATGGCTACACCTTC. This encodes CASSGEGYYYGYTF.

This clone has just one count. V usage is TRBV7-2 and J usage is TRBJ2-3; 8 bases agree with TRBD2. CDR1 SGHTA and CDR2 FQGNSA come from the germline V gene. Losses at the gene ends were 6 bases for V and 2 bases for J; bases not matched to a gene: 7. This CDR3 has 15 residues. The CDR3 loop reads CASRERGSFTDTQYF. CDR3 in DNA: TGTGCCAGCAGAGAGCGGGGGTCATTCACAGATACGCAGTATTTT.

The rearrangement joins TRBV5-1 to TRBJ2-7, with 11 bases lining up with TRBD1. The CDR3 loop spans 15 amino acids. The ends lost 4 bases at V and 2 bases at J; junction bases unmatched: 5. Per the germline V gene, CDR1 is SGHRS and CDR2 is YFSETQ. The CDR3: CASSTGQGVPYEQYF. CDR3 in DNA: TGCGCCAGCAGCACGGGACAGGGGGTACCCTACGAGCAGTACTTC.

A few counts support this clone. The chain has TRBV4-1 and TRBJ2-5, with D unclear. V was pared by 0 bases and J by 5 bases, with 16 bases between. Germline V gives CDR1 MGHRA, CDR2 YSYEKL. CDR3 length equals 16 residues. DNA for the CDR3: TGCGCCAGCAGCCAAGATGGCCACGCCGCCCTGGAGACCCAGTACTTC. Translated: CASSQDGHAALETQYF.